This TCR beta chain was profiled in a study of T cell responses to AZD1222 COVID-19 vaccine. Study-wide findings and caveats: Spike-wide vaccine-associated CD4 TCRs dominated at 160-218 and 743-854. Once two AZD1222 doses were given, Spike-specific TCR breadth and depth went up. Females made up more of the donors, who were largely white British, and clonal diversity may have come out too low. Scientists sampled the repertoires only once the peak T cell response had passed.

Here immunoSEQ multiplex PCR was the method, and the copy in TCRdb shows in-frame clones only, minus some. The data contain roughly 120,000 clones, about 88% of them singletons. This clone was counted between two and nine times. Its target is unknown. This CDR3 spans 13 amino acids. The ends were cut back, 0 bases at V and 8 bases at J, with 11 bases in the middle. Per germline, CDR1 SGHRS and CDR2 YFSETQ. The clonotype was recovered from an adult who received the AZD1222 COVID-19 vaccine. The sample was peripheral blood, taken 28 days after the second AZD1222 dose. This chain uses TRBV5-1 with TRBJ1-2, with a weak D call TRBD1 (5 bases). Here the CDR3 DNA reads TGCGCCAGCAGCTTGGTCCAGGGTGGAGGCTACACCTTC. Amino acids: CASSLVQGGGYTF.